The clone carrying this T cell receptor beta chain was observed at least ten times. Its antigen is as yet unknown. RNA transcripts gave rise to amplified TCR beta CDR3 regions. The HTBI set primed first-round TCR CDR3 RT-PCR. TCRdb re-analysed the multiplex PCR reads in MiXCR, keeping a single row per CDR3 protein. This repertoire shows around 450,000 distinct CDR3 sequences, roughly 13% found once; its top ten account for about 5%. Fresh peripheral blood, roughly 10 ml, was the source of the PBMCs. This entry belongs to a study of T cells in Graves' hyperthyroidism and ophthalmopathy. Points from the study as a whole: A model of 13 V-J features distinguished ophthalmopathy from stable hyperthyroidism.

This clonotype was sampled from a woman aged 18-29 years with Graves' hyperthyroidism. The sample was blood.

The CDR3: CSARGGMIRETQYF. Here the CDR3 DNA reads TGCAGTGCTAGAGGCGGGATGATACGCGAGACCCAGTACTTC. The rearrangement uses TRBV20-1 and TRBJ2-5, with D tentatively TRBD2 (6 bases). Between the trimmed V and J ends, which lost 1 base and 5 bases, there was a span of 14 bases. This CDR3 is built from 14 residues. Germline lookup yields CDR1 DFQATT and CDR2 SNEGSKA (reference sequence).